The rows below give T cell receptor beta chains drawn from one sample of a study of T-cell reconstitution after alpha-beta-depleted transplantation in children. Each CDR3 protein gets one entry after TCRdb re-called the PCR reads with MiXCR. The top ten clones hold about 4.5% of a sample with hundreds of thousands of distinct CDR3 sequences, 10% to 15% of them seen once. Sequenced here: PBMCs, sampled from the stem cell graft. These receptors came from a human donor who donated a stem cell graft to a child with Fanconi anemia. The CDR3 runs from the conserved cysteine through the conserved F or W. The order of the fields is clone size, J gene, V gene, D gene, CDR3 protein, CDR3 DNA. A D gene is named only where the DNA matches it firmly. Clone size is given for some rows only: seen once, a few or many times, or a class if the clone is expanded.

size: many; J: TRBJ1-1; V: TRBV28; D: -; CDR3: CASSLGGSNTEAFF; DNA: TGTGCCAGCAGTCTCGGGGGGTCGAACACTGAAGCTTTCTTT
size: -; J: TRBJ1-5; V: TRBV9; D: -; CDR3: CASSVDSDQPQHF; DNA: TGTGCCAGCAGCGTAGATTCCGATCAGCCCCAGCATTTT
size: many; J: TRBJ2-4; V: TRBV24-1; D: -; CDR3: CATPWTAWIQYF; DNA: TGTGCCACTCCCTGGACAGCTTGGATTCAGTACTTC
size: -; J: TRBJ1-2; V: TRBV6-2/TRBV6-3; D: -; CDR3: CASSLGRGYTF; DNA: TGTGCCAGCAGTCTCGGCCGTGGCTACACCTTC
size: -; J: TRBJ1-1; V: TRBV7-9; D: TRBD1; CDR3: CASSSLDRAHTEAFF; DNA: TGTGCCAGCAGCTCTCTTGACAGGGCGCACACTGAAGCTTTCTTT
size: -; J: TRBJ1-2; V: TRBV10-3; D: -; CDR3: CAISATGAANYGYTF; DNA: TGTGCCATCAGTGCGACAGGAGCGGCTAACTATGGCTACACCTTC
size: -; J: TRBJ2-1; V: TRBV2; D: -; CDR3: CASRGGSYNEQFF; DNA: TGTGCCAGCCGTGGGGGCTCCTACAATGAGCAGTTCTTC
size: few; J: TRBJ2-3; V: TRBV2; D: -; CDR3: CASSEGAGDGTQYF; DNA: TGTGCCAGCAGTGAAGGAGCAGGGGACGGGACGCAGTATTTT
size: -; J: TRBJ1-1; V: TRBV5-1; D: -; CDR3: CASSLEIDMNTEAFF; DNA: TGCGCCAGCAGCTTGGAGATAGACATGAACACTGAAGCTTTCTTT
size: few; J: TRBJ1-2; V: TRBV20-1; D: -; CDR3: CSAPGSGVGSYGYTF; DNA: TGCAGTGCCCCGGGGTCAGGCGTGGGGTCCTATGGCTACACCTTC
size: few; J: TRBJ2-5; V: TRBV15; D: -; CDR3: CATSNRGGQETQYF; DNA: TGTGCCACCTCGAACAGGGGAGGGCAAGAGACCCAGTACTTC
size: many; J: TRBJ2-7; V: TRBV11-3; D: -; CDR3: CASSSPSRPHEQYF; DNA: TGTGCCAGCAGCTCCCCCTCACGACCCCACGAGCAGTACTTC
size: -; J: TRBJ2-2; V: TRBV7-7; D: -; CDR3: CASSADRNTGELFF; DNA: TGTGCCAGCAGCGCGGACAGGAACACCGGGGAGCTGTTTTTT
size: few; J: TRBJ1-5; V: TRBV6-1; D: -; CDR3: CAIEGGVPNQPQHF; DNA: TGTGCCATCGAGGGGGGGGTGCCCAATCAGCCCCAGCATTTT
size: -; J: TRBJ2-7; V: TRBV4-1; D: -; CDR3: CASSQDSQGYEQYF; DNA: TGCGCCAGCAGCCAAGATTCGCAGGGTTACGAGCAGTACTTC
size: few; J: TRBJ2-1; V: TRBV30; D: -; CDR3: CAWSVSERGQDEQFF; DNA: TGTGCCTGGAGTGTAAGTGAACGGGGGCAGGATGAGCAGTTCTTC
size: -; J: TRBJ1-4; V: TRBV5-6; D: TRBD1; CDR3: CASSRGTGTGGEKLFF; DNA: TGTGCCAGCAGCAGGGGAACCGGGACAGGGGGTGAAAAACTGTTTTTT
size: -; J: TRBJ2-1; V: TRBV20-1; D: -; CDR3: CSARPREGVFF; DNA: TGCAGTGCTAGGCCCAGGGAGGGGGTATTCTTC
size: many; J: TRBJ2-7; V: TRBV4-2; D: -; CDR3: CASSQDGEQYF; DNA: TGTGCCAGCAGCCAAGATGGCGAGCAGTACTTC
size: -; J: TRBJ2-1; V: TRBV11-2; D: TRBD2; CDR3: CASSPGLAGGRGDNEQFF; DNA: TGTGCCAGCAGCCCGGGACTAGCGGGGGGACGGGGGGACAATGAGCAGTTCTTC
size: -; J: TRBJ2-3; V: TRBV18; D: -; CDR3: CASSPIREDTQYF; DNA: TGTGCCAGCTCACCAATCAGGGAAGATACGCAGTATTTT
size: -; J: TRBJ2-3; V: TRBV2; D: TRBD1; CDR3: CASSDRAADPHTQYF; DNA: TGTGCCAGCAGCGACAGGGCGGCGGACCCCCATACGCAGTATTTT
size: -; J: TRBJ2-1; V: TRBV13; D: -; CDR3: CASSGIEQFF; DNA: TGTGCCAGCAGCGGGATCGAGCAGTTCTTC
size: many; J: TRBJ1-2; V: TRBV12-3/TRBV12-4; D: TRBD1; CDR3: CASSQGVYGYTF; DNA: TGTGCCAGCAGCCAGGGGGTCTATGGCTACACCTTC
size: few; J: TRBJ1-1; V: TRBV30; D: -; CDR3: CAWSRTANTEAFF; DNA: TGTGCCTGGTCCAGGACGGCTAACACTGAAGCTTTCTTT
size: many; J: TRBJ1-2; V: TRBV10-3; D: TRBD1; CDR3: CAIRDSGTGVGYTF; DNA: TGTGCCATCAGAGACTCCGGGACAGGGGTCGGCTACACCTTC
size: many; J: TRBJ2-7; V: TRBV27; D: -; CDR3: CASTPQGGPYEQYF; DNA: TGTGCCAGCACGCCCCAGGGAGGTCCCTACGAGCAGTACTTC
size: few; J: TRBJ2-1; V: TRBV5-1; D: TRBD2; CDR3: CASSLGLADNNEQFF; DNA: TGCGCCAGCAGCTTGGGACTAGCGGACAACAATGAGCAGTTCTTC
size: few; J: TRBJ2-7; V: TRBV5-1; D: -; CDR3: CASSLDISYEQYF; DNA: TGCGCCAGCAGCCTGGACATTTCCTACGAGCAGTACTTC
size: few; J: TRBJ2-3; V: TRBV10-1; D: -; CDR3: CASRPRASDTQYF; DNA: TGCGCCAGCAGACCCCGGGCCTCCGATACGCAGTATTTT
size: many; J: TRBJ2-5; V: TRBV5-1; D: -; CDR3: CASSAGAKETQYF; DNA: TGCGCCAGCAGTGCAGGAGCTAAAGAGACCCAGTACTTC
size: few; J: TRBJ1-6; V: TRBV6-1; D: TRBD1; CDR3: CASKKGQGGRSPLHF; DNA: TGTGCCAGCAAGAAAGGACAGGGGGGGAGATCACCCCTCCACTTT
size: -; J: TRBJ2-2; V: TRBV20-1; D: -; CDR3: CSAPDTGTRGTGELFF; DNA: TGCAGTGCTCCCGATACGGGGACCCGGGGCACCGGGGAGCTGTTTTTT
size: -; J: TRBJ1-2; V: TRBV6-1; D: -; CDR3: CASSAEIYSGYTF; DNA: TGTGCCAGCAGCGCGGAGATCTATAGTGGCTACACCTTC
size: many; J: TRBJ2-5; V: TRBV28; D: TRBD2; CDR3: CASRALRGVWETQYF; DNA: TGTGCCAGCAGGGCCCTGCGGGGGGTATGGGAGACCCAGTACTTC
size: many; J: TRBJ1-6; V: TRBV4-2; D: -; CDR3: CASSQATYSPLHF; DNA: TGTGCCAGCAGCCAAGCGACGTATTCACCCCTCCACTTT
size: few; J: TRBJ1-5; V: TRBV7-8; D: TRBD1; CDR3: CASSLDRGLNHPQHF; DNA: TGTGCCAGCAGCCTAGACAGGGGGTTGAATCACCCCCAGCATTTT
size: -; J: TRBJ1-2; V: TRBV3-1; D: TRBD1; CDR3: CASSPQGSRGYTF; DNA: TGTGCCAGCAGCCCACAGGGGTCTCGGGGCTACACCTTC
size: once; J: TRBJ2-1; V: TRBV11-2; D: -; CDR3: CASSLGDYYYEQFF; DNA: TGTGCCAGCAGCTTAGGAGACTATTACTACGAGCAGTTCTTC
size: -; J: TRBJ2-7; V: TRBV7-3; D: -; CDR3: CASSFNFFEQYF; DNA: TGTGCCAGCAGCTTCAACTTTTTCGAGCAGTACTTC
size: -; J: TRBJ1-2; V: TRBV27; D: -; CDR3: CASASGGPNYGYTF; DNA: TGTGCCAGCGCCTCCGGGGGTCCTAACTATGGCTACACCTTC
size: -; J: TRBJ2-3; V: TRBV12-3/TRBV12-4; D: -; CDR3: CASSPRHSDTQYF; DNA: TGTGCCAGCAGTCCCAGACACTCAGATACGCAGTATTTT
size: -; J: TRBJ2-1; V: TRBV20-1; D: TRBD2; CDR3: CSASEASGGNEQFF; DNA: TGCAGTGCTAGTGAGGCTAGCGGGGGGAATGAGCAGTTCTTC
size: -; J: TRBJ1-1; V: TRBV4-3; D: -; CDR3: CASSQVVGVGNTEAFF; DNA: TGCGCCAGCAGCCAAGTGGTTGGGGTGGGGAACACTGAAGCTTTCTTT
size: -; J: TRBJ2-1; V: TRBV6-5; D: TRBD2; CDR3: CASSLAGSFNEQFF; DNA: TGTGCCAGCAGTTTAGCGGGGAGCTTCAATGAGCAGTTCTTC
size: -; J: TRBJ2-1; V: TRBV5-1; D: TRBD1; CDR3: CASSPAGGSGSGLLYNEQFF; DNA: TGCGCCAGCAGCCCGGCAGGGGGCTCAGGCTCAGGGCTACTCTACAATGAGCAGTTCTTC
size: few; J: TRBJ1-5; V: TRBV12-3/TRBV12-4; D: -; CDR3: CASTISGNQPQHF; DNA: TGTGCCAGCACCATATCGGGGAATCAGCCCCAGCATTTT
size: many; J: TRBJ2-3; V: TRBV5-1; D: TRBD2; CDR3: CASSLETSGETDTQYF; DNA: TGCGCCAGCAGCTTGGAGACTAGCGGGGAAACAGATACGCAGTATTTT
size: few; J: TRBJ1-2; V: TRBV12-3/TRBV12-4; D: -; CDR3: CASSPGTLYGYTF; DNA: TGTGCCAGCAGTCCCGGGACACTCTATGGCTACACCTTC
size: -; J: TRBJ2-2; V: TRBV7-9; D: -; CDR3: CASIILTATGELFF; DNA: TGTGCCAGCATCATATTAACGGCTACCGGGGAGCTGTTTTTT
size: -; J: TRBJ1-2; V: TRBV20-1; D: -; CDR3: CSARDVGRESDGYTF; DNA: TGCAGTGCTAGAGATGTGGGCAGGGAATCCGACGGCTACACCTTC
size: -; J: TRBJ1-1; V: TRBV11-2; D: -; CDR3: CASTSNRDEAFF; DNA: TGTGCCAGCACCTCGAACAGGGACGAAGCTTTCTTT
size: many; J: TRBJ2-5; V: TRBV5-1; D: -; CDR3: CASSSMIGSQETQYF; DNA: TGCGCCAGCAGCAGCATGATCGGTAGCCAAGAGACCCAGTACTTC
size: few; J: TRBJ2-2; V: TRBV9; D: TRBD2; CDR3: CASSVGLAAYTGELFF; DNA: TGTGCCAGCAGCGTAGGTCTAGCGGCTTACACCGGGGAGCTGTTTTTT
size: many; J: TRBJ1-5; V: TRBV6-2/TRBV6-3; D: -; CDR3: CASTLHRNQPQHF; DNA: TGTGCCAGCACTTTACACCGCAATCAGCCCCAGCATTTT
size: -; J: TRBJ2-1; V: TRBV19; D: TRBD2; CDR3: CASSGRLARSSYNEQFF; DNA: TGTGCCAGTAGTGGACGACTAGCAAGGAGCTCCTACAATGAGCAGTTCTTC
size: few; J: TRBJ1-2; V: TRBV10-3; D: -; CDR3: CAISEGGSDGYTF; DNA: TGTGCCATCAGTGAAGGGGGATCCGATGGCTACACCTTC
size: many; J: TRBJ2-1; V: TRBV10-3; D: -; CDR3: CAISESVEGREQFF; DNA: TGTGCCATCAGTGAGTCGGTAGAGGGACGGGAGCAGTTCTTC
size: -; J: TRBJ2-1; V: TRBV5-1; D: TRBD2; CDR3: CASSGLAGVNNEQFF; DNA: TGCGCCAGCTCGGGACTAGCGGGAGTAAACAATGAGCAGTTCTTC
size: many; J: TRBJ1-2; V: TRBV9; D: TRBD1; CDR3: CASSGMGTGGSNGYTF; DNA: TGTGCCAGCAGCGGAATGGGGACAGGGGGTTCGAATGGCTACACCTTC